The present T cell receptor beta chain was sequenced within a study of cytomegalovirus exposure and HLA in healthy donors. General observations from the study: It was reported that TCR beta sequences correctly inferred the HLA-A and HLA-B alleles for most subjects. In the analysis, some V segments, TRBV6-2 and TRBV6-3 included, were excluded as indistinguishable.

This PCR relied on a set of 60 Vbeta primers and 13 Jbeta primers. Libraries were prepared by immunoSEQ multiplex PCR; TCRdb keeps only in-frame clonotypes and omits some of them. The sample includes around 180,000 clones, approximately 88% of them seen just once. Comments on this clone: Its target is unknown.

Healthy bone marrow donors formed the donor group. Sampled while nominally healthy, donors likely had unrecorded immune exposures. The CDR3 loop spans 17 amino acids. CDR1 is LGHNA and CDR2 is YNFKEQ in the germline V gene. The junction had 10 bases not matched to a gene; V was cut back by 1 base and J by 4 bases. The sequence was obtained from a boy younger than 10 in good health and CMV-seronegative. Sequenced sample: PBMCs. This sequence joins TRBV4-2 and TRBJ2-1; TRBD2 aligns across 7 bases. In nucleotides, the CDR3 is TGTGCCAGCAGCCAAGGCACGGCCGGGAGGACATACAATGAGCAGTTCTTC. This encodes CASSQGTAGRTYNEQFF.